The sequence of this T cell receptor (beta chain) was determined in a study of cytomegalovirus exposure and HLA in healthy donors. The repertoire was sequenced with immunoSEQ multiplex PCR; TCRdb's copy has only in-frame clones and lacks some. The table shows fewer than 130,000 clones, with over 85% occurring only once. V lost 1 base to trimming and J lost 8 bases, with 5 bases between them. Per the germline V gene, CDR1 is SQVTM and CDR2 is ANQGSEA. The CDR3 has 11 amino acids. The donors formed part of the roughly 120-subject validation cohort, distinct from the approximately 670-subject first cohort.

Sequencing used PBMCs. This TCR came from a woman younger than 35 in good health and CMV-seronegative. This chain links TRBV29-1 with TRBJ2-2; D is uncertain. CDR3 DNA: TGCAGCGTTGAAGTTCTGGGGGAGCTGTTTTTT. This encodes CSVEVLGELFF.